This T cell receptor (beta chain) derives from a study of blood T cell repertoires in COVID-19. For the study at large: The United States, Italy and Spain provided the acute and convalescent COVID-19 samples. Sources were T cells, B-cell-depleted T cells, or PBMCs; the material itself was cDNA or gDNA.

This clone was observed a handful of times. The CDR3 sequence is 19 residues long. Germline CDR1 is LGHNA and CDR2 is YNFKEQ. Trimming pared 1 base from V and 1 base from J, leaving 17 bases between. This table comes from immunoSEQ multiplex PCR, and its TCRdb copy is limited to in-frame clones, with some not included. Seen here are about 60,000 clones, 70% to 90% observed once, and the top ten hold around 4.2%. The sequencing sample was made of peripheral blood. The source is a man between 65 and 79 years old with acute or convalescent COVID-19. V usage is TRBV4-2 and J usage is TRBJ2-6; possible D gene TRBD1, 6 bases. CDR3 nucleotides: TGTGCCAGCAGCCAAGTCAGGCAGGGGTACTGGTCTGGGGCCAACGTCCTGACTTTC. Amino acid sequence: CASSQVRQGYWSGANVLTF.